Below, one TCR beta chain is given with its context. Its target is unknown. Receiving focal radiation plus CTLA-4 blockade with ipilimumab were patients who had chemo-refractory metastatic non-small-cell lung cancer. This record belongs to a study of radiotherapy plus CTLA-4 blockade in lung cancer. Study conclusions and caveats: Early blood T cell clone dynamics reportedly forecast response best, with interferon-beta. Expansion in blood of tumor-derived TCR clones was seen after radiotherapy plus ipilimumab.

Some clones are missing from TCRdb's copy, which holds only in-frame ones; the method was immunoSEQ multiplex PCR. This sample has about 100,000 clones, with roughly 85% found just once. CDR1 is SGHNT and CDR2 is YYREEE in the germline V gene (reference sequence). Deletions cut 5 bases from V and 0 bases from J, with 12 bases between. CDR3 size: 14 residues. The sequenced sample was peripheral blood, obtained from a patient treated with radiotherapy plus ipilimumab. This TCR derives from a human donor with non-small cell lung cancer who had stable disease on radiotherapy plus ipilimumab. The J gene is TRBJ2-7, the V gene TRBV5-4, with D maybe TRBD1 (6 bases). CDR3 in DNA: TGTGCCAGCAGGACTGACAGGAGCTCCTACGAGCAGTACTTC. Amino acid sequence: CASRTDRSSYEQYF.